This passage covers 29 T cell receptor beta chains from one sample sequenced in a study of blood T cell repertoires in COVID-19 (dated by TCRdb to the early 2020s). The receptor library was made with the immunoSEQ multiplex PCR assay. Held by TCRdb, this immuneACCESS table contains in-frame sequences only and omits some clones. Under half of the omission traces to an unresolved V gene where checked; the cause of the rest is unknown. Counted in this sample were 45,000 to 65,000 clones; around 84% of them appeared once. The ten largest clones take up 10% to 15% of the sample. Sequencing was performed on peripheral blood. The receptors shown here come from a woman at least 80 years old with acute or convalescent COVID-19.

This chain connects TRBV25-1 to TRBJ2-7; D possibly corresponds to TRBD2 (6 bases). The length of the CDR3 is 16 residues. CDR1 MGHDK and CDR2 SYGVNS come from the germline V gene. Trimming cost V 2 bases and J 2 bases, with 16 bases left between them. CDR3 nucleotides: TGTGCCAGCAGTGAACCCGGCCCCCCGGGGGCCTACGAGCAGTACTTC. Amino acids: CASSEPGPPGAYEQYF.

The chain employs TRBV14 and TRBJ1-2, with TRBD1 identical over 8 bases. Germline values: CDR1 SGHDN, CDR2 FVKESK. J was trimmed by 5 bases and V by 3 bases; bases with no gene match: 14. The CDR3 is made up of 17 amino acids. CDR3 amino acids: CASSQPDGRGRNYGYTF. Here the CDR3 DNA reads TGTGCCAGCAGCCAGCCCGATGGCAGGGGGCGCAATTATGGCTACACCTTC.

V usage is TRBV11-2 and J usage is TRBJ1-2; a weak D match, TRBD1 (5 bases). CDR3 length: 17 amino acids. Germline V gene data show CDR1 as SGHAT and CDR2 as FQNNGV. Trimming left V 5 bases short and J 4 bases short, with 23 bases between. The CDR3 region is CASSSLVGLSGFYGYTF. CDR3 bases: TGTGCCAGCAGCAGCTTAGTTGGTTTGTCAGGGTTCTATGGCTACACCTTC.

The rearrangement uses TRBV5-1 and TRBJ1-1, with 9 nucleotides matching TRBD1. Germline-derived CDR1 and CDR2 are SGHRS and YFSETQ. The CDR3 covers 15 residues. V gave up 6 bases and J gave up 4 bases; unmatched junction bases: 10. CDR3 sequence reads: CASNPRGQGGTEAFF. The CDR3 DNA follows: TGCGCCAGCAACCCCCGGGGACAGGGAGGCACTGAAGCTTTCTTT.

This clone has a handful of counts. The genes are TRBV5-6 and TRBJ2-1; D remains unclear. Looked up from germline, CDR1 is SGHDT and CDR2 is YYEEEE. CDR3 length equals 13 residues. V lost 0 bases, J lost 9 bases, and 10 bases lay in between. CDR3: CASSLALRSEQFF. CDR3 nucleotides: TGTGCCAGCAGCTTGGCGCTTCGGTCTGAGCAGTTCTTC.

This chain joins TRBV11-3 and TRBJ2-7; 9 bases line up with TRBD1. Germline CDR1 SGHNT, CDR2 YENEEA. CDR3 length equals 17 residues. V shed 3 bases, J shed 0 bases, and the junction held 9 bases outside the gene matches. CDR3 nucleotides: TGTGCCAGCAGCTTGAATGGGAGGGGACAGGGCTCCTACGAGCAGTACTTC. Its protein product is CASSLNGRGQGSYEQYF.

V usage is TRBV6-5 and J usage is TRBJ1-1, with 9 bases aligning to TRBD1. The CDR3 loop spans 12 amino acids. V trimming: 9 bases; J trimming: 8 bases; junction bases outside the gene matches: 7. Germline assignment: CDR1 MNHEY and CDR2 SVGAGI. The CDR3 bases are TGTGCCAGTAACAGGGGGCGAGGCGAAGCTTTCTTT. It is translated as CASNRGRGEAFF.

The CDR3 reads CASSQTGTGGKANYGYTF. The DNA for the CDR3 is TGTGCCAGCAGCCAAACCGGGACAGGGGGAAAAGCTAACTATGGCTACACCTTC. The chain links TRBV3-1 (or the pseudogene TRBV3-2) to TRBJ1-2, with 11 bases fitting TRBD1. The CDR3 runs 18 residues. Losses at the gene ends were 2 bases for V and 0 bases for J; bases not matched to a gene: 8. Germline CDR1 is LGHDT and CDR2 is YNNKEL (reference sequence).

This clone has a single count. CDR3: CASSLDFSTDTQYF. DNA of the CDR3: TGTGCCAGCAGTTTGGACTTCAGCACAGATACGCAGTATTTT. This sequence joins TRBV6-5 and TRBJ2-3, with a tentative D call TRBD2 (5 bases). The length of the CDR3 is 14 residues. Trimming stripped 4 bases from V and 0 bases from J, with 8 bases between. Germline V lookup: CDR1 MNHEY, CDR2 SVGAGI.

The rearrangement joins TRBV9 to TRBJ1-1; D call uncertain. The length of the CDR3 is 14 residues. Germline CDR1 reads SGDLS; CDR2 reads YYNGEE. Trimming shortened V by 5 bases and J by 5 bases, and 16 bases separated the two germline ends. CDR3 sequence: CASSEAPGRTEAFF. CDR3 nucleotides: TGTGCCAGCAGTGAAGCCCCCGGGAGGACTGAAGCTTTCTTT.

The chain uses TRBV29-1 and TRBJ2-7; 7 bases match TRBD2. V trimming: 2 bases; J trimming: 2 bases; junction bases outside the gene matches: 9. The CDR3 has 15 residues. Germline assignment: CDR1 SQVTM and CDR2 ANQGSEA. CDR3 coding DNA: TGCAGCGTTGAATTCAATTGGCGGGGGACCTACGAGCAGTACTTC. Protein sequence: CSVEFNWRGTYEQYF.

The chain combines TRBV19 with TRBJ1-3; 8 nucleotides agree with TRBD1. CDR3 length: 15 residues. Losses at the gene ends were 6 bases for V and 2 bases for J; bases not matched to a gene: 6. Germline CDR1 LNHDA, CDR2 SQIVND (reference sequence). Written as DNA, the CDR3 is TGTGCCAGTAGCCGGGGACAGGTAGCTGGAAACACCATATATTTT. Amino acids: CASSRGQVAGNTIYF.

The chain has TRBV12-5 and TRBJ1-3; unclear D gene. The germline V and J ends were trimmed by 0 bases and 2 bases, with 14 bases remaining between them. The V gene's germline CDR1 is LGHNT and CDR2 FRNRAP. CDR3 length equals 17 residues. The CDR3 reads CASGLVLGQEAGNTIYF. The CDR3 DNA follows: TGTGCTAGTGGTTTGGTACTTGGGCAGGAGGCTGGAAACACCATATATTTT.

The chain joins TRBV3-1 (or the pseudogene TRBV3-2) to TRBJ1-2; D possibly corresponds to TRBD1 (5 bases). Trimming pared 1 base from V and 0 bases from J, leaving 9 bases between. Looked up from germline, CDR1 is LGHDT and CDR2 is YNNKEL (reference sequence). CDR3 length equals 15 residues. The CDR3 bases are TGTGCCAGCAGCCAAGGACAGATTGCTAACTATGGCTACACCTTC. Residues: CASSQGQIANYGYTF.

The table lists this clone with a count of one. The CDR3 sequence is CASSEPDRNYGYTF. DNA of the CDR3: TGCGCCAGCAGTGAGCCGGACAGAAACTATGGCTACACCTTC. The chain employs TRBV10-2 and TRBJ1-2, with D perhaps matching TRBD1 (6 bases). Between the trimmed V and J ends, which lost 2 bases and 2 bases, there was a span of 9 bases. In germline, CDR1 is WSHSY, CDR2 SAAADI. The CDR3 is made up of 14 amino acids.

The chain recombines TRBV15 with TRBJ2-1, with 9 bases that match TRBD2. The trim removed 11 bases at V and 4 bases at J, leaving 9 bases unmatched. Germline lookup yields CDR1 LNHNV and CDR2 YYDKDF (reference sequence). The CDR3 sequence is 14 residues long. The CDR3 spells CAVKAGGKYNEQFF. The DNA for the CDR3 is TGTGCCGTTAAAGCGGGGGGCAAGTACAATGAGCAGTTCTTC.

V and J are TRBV11-1 and TRBJ2-3, with D possibly being TRBD1 (5 bases). Germline V gives CDR1 SGHAT, CDR2 FQDESV (reference sequence). The CDR3 is 14 residues long. Trimming stripped 4 bases from V and 0 bases from J, with 8 bases between. The CDR3 loop reads CASSWGESTDTQYF. In DNA form, the CDR3 reads TGTGCCAGCAGCTGGGGCGAAAGCACAGATACGCAGTATTTT.

The CDR3 reads CASSSGTQPQHF. The CDR3 DNA reads as TGTGCCAGCAGCTCGGGTACCCAGCCCCAGCATTTT. The chain joins TRBV7-8 to TRBJ1-5; no reliable D call. In germline, CDR1 is SGHVS, CDR2 FQNEAQ. The CDR3 spans 12 residues. V lost 4 bases, J lost 7 bases, and 8 bases lay in between. Looking up the rest from reference TRBV7-8 and TRBJ1-5 gives the full variable domain: GAGVSQSPRYKVAKRGQDVALRCDPISGHVSLFWYQQALGQGPEFLTYFQNEAQLDKSGLPSDRFFAERPEGSVSTLKIQRTQQEDSAVYLCASSSGTQPQHFGDGTRLSIL.

This chain connects TRBV2 to TRBJ2-5; D call uncertain. V was pared by 5 bases and J by 2 bases, with 12 bases between. From germline, CDR1 is SNHLY and CDR2 FYNNEI. The CDR3 runs 14 residues. Written as DNA, the CDR3 is TGTGCCAGCAGTTTTCTCTCAGAACAAGAGACCCAGTACTTC. As protein: CASSFLSEQETQYF.

This clone appeared once. The chain uses TRBV11-3 and TRBJ2-7; 7 positions agree with TRBD1. From germline, CDR1 is SGHNT and CDR2 YENEEA. The CDR3 consists of 14 residues. Trimming removed 8 bases from V and 0 bases from J; junction bases left unmatched: 7. The CDR3 nucleotides read TGTGCCAGCGCGAAGGGGGACAGCTCCTACGAGCAGTACTTC. Translated, it gives CASAKGDSSYEQYF.

This clone has only a few counts. The CDR3 nucleotides read TGTGCCACCAGCAGAGATCGGGGACAGGGGTCCGAGCAGTACTTC. Amino acids: CATSRDRGQGSEQYF. V usage is TRBV15 and J usage is TRBJ2-7; 10 nucleotides agree with TRBD1. The CDR3 covers 15 residues. Germline CDR1 LNHNV, CDR2 YYDKDF (reference sequence). V trimming: 0 bases; J trimming: 6 bases; junction bases outside the gene matches: 5.

This clone was detected only a few times. The CDR3 sequence: CASSPEEGLRAFF. In DNA form, the CDR3 reads TGTGCCAGCTCACCAGAGGAAGGCCTGCGAGCTTTCTTT. The chain has TRBV18 and TRBJ1-1; no clear D gene. This CDR3 spans 13 amino acids. V was shortened by 2 bases and J by 10 bases, with 14 bases between the two germline ends. From germline, CDR1 is KGHSH and CDR2 LQKENI.

This CDR3 is CASSEGGLGDTQYF. In DNA form, the CDR3 reads TGTGCCAGCAGCGAGGGGGGGTTGGGAGATACGCAGTATTTT. The gene calls are TRBV2 and TRBJ2-3; TRBD2 is a possible D gene (7 bases). Trimming removed 6 bases at V and 5 bases at J, with 15 bases between. The CDR3 is 14 residues long. From germline, CDR1 is SNHLY and CDR2 FYNNEI.

This chain links TRBV18 with TRBJ1-3, with D uncertain. Germline V lookup: CDR1 KGHSH, CDR2 LQKENI. CDR3 size: 18 residues. Trimming stripped 3 bases from V and 0 bases from J, with 18 bases between. In nucleotides, the CDR3 is TGTGCCAGCTCACCTCTCTCCCTTGGAGGGAGCTCTGGAAACACCATATATTTT. This sequence encodes CASSPLSLGGSSGNTIYF.

The rearrangement joins TRBV11-1 to TRBJ1-1, with D tentatively TRBD1 (5 bases). Trimming took 5 bases from V and 7 from J, leaving 11 bases between them. This CDR3 has 12 amino acids. Germline lookup yields CDR1 SGHAT and CDR2 FQDESV (reference sequence). The DNA for the CDR3 is TGTGCCAGCAGCCAGACAGAGCTTGAAGCTTTCTTT. Translating gives CASSQTELEAFF. Drawing the rest from reference TRBV11-1 and TRBJ1-1, the complete variable domain is EAEVAQSPRYKITEKSQAVAFWCDPISGHATLYWYRQILGQGPELLVQFQDESVVDDSQLPKDRFSAERLKGVDSTLKIQPAELGDSAMYLCASSQTELEAFFGQGTRLTVV.

This clone occurred a few times. The V call is TRBV4-1, the J call TRBJ2-5; 7 nucleotides line up with TRBD2. The CDR3 spans 15 residues. Germline CDR1 MGHRA, CDR2 YSYEKL. J lost 1 base, V lost 4 bases, and 6 bases had no gene match. CDR3 amino acids: CASSPTSRAQETQYF. In nucleotides, the CDR3 is TGCGCCAGCAGCCCGACTAGCCGAGCCCAAGAGACCCAGTACTTC.

This sequence joins TRBV19 and TRBJ1-4; D unresolved. Germline CDR1 reads LNHDA; CDR2 reads SQIVND (reference sequence). V was shortened by 3 bases and J by 5 bases, with 10 bases between the two germline ends. CDR3 length: 14 residues. The CDR3: CASSMREANEKLFF. The CDR3 DNA follows: TGTGCCAGTAGTATGCGCGAGGCCAATGAAAAACTGTTTTTT.

This chain links TRBV19 with TRBJ2-7, with a tentative D call TRBD1 (5 bases). V lost 5 bases, J lost 0 bases, and 14 bases lay in between. The CDR3 runs to 15 residues. Per the germline V gene, CDR1 is LNHDA and CDR2 is SQIVND (reference sequence). CDR3 in DNA: TGTGCCAGTAGTGCCGGACAACCACACTCCTACGAGCAGTACTTC. The encoded protein is CASSAGQPHSYEQYF.

The chain carries TRBV3-1 (or the pseudogene TRBV3-2) and TRBJ2-2; TRBD1 agrees at 10 bases. The V gene end was trimmed by 1 base and the J gene end by 2 bases; junction bases not matched to a gene: 4. The germline V gene has CDR1 LGHDT and CDR2 YNNKEL (reference sequence). The CDR3 is 17 residues long. The CDR3 loop reads CASSQVSTGGNTGELFF. The DNA of the CDR3 is TGTGCCAGCAGCCAAGTTTCGACAGGGGGCAACACCGGGGAGCTGTTTTTT.